This entry describes one T cell receptor (beta chain). The sample belongs to a study of blood T cells in healthy people across ages. The CDR3 loop spans 14 amino acids. The V end lost 4 bases, the J end lost 3 bases, and 11 bases lay between the germline ends. Germline assignment: CDR1 SGHVS and CDR2 FQNEAQ. Next came a second PCR, run for roughly 6 to 11 cycles, which used a sample-barcoded 5' primer along with a J-beta primer mix. TCRdb passed the 5' RACE reads through MiXCR, listing each CDR3 protein once. The sample has around 1,000,000 distinct CDR3 sequences, around 27% seen once. The sample was also reused in another study, on T cells of mothers and their children. This second study says: Related mother-child pairs showed slightly higher but non-significant overlap than unrelated pairs.

The TCR originated in a girl aged 2 to 10 in good health. The chain employs TRBV7-8 and TRBJ2-3; D is uncertain. The sample comprised blood. The CDR3 coding sequence is TGTGCCAGCAGCTCCACCCTACGGACAGATACGCAGTATTTT. Residues: CASSSTLRTDTQYF.